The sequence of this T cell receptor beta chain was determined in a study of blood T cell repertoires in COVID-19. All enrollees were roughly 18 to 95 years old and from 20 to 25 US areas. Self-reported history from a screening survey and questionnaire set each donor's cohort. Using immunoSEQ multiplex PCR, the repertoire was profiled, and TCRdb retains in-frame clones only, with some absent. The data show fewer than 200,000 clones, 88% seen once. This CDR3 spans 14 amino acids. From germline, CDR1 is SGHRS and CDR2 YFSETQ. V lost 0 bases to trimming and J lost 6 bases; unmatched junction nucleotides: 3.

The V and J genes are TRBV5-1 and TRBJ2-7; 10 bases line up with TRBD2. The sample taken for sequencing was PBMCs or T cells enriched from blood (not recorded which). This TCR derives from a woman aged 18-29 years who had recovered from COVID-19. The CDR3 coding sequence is TGCGCCAGCAGCTTGGTAGTAGCGGGAGGCGAGCAGTACTTC. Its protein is CASSLVVAGGEQYF.